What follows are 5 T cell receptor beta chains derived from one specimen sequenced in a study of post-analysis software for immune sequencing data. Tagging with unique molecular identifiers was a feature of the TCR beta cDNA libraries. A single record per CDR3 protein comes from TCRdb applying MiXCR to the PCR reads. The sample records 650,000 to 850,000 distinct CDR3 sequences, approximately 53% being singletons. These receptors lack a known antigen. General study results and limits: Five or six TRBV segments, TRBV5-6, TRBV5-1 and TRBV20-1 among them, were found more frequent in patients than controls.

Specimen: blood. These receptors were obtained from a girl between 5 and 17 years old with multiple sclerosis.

The CDR3 sequence is CASSLTRYLADTQYF. DNA for the CDR3: TGTGCCAGCAGTCTTACCCGATATTTAGCAGATACGCAGTATTTT. The rearrangement links TRBV27 to TRBJ2-3; D remains ambiguous. Trimming shortened V by 5 bases and J by 4 bases, and 16 bases separated the two germline ends. Germline V gene lookup returns CDR1 MNHEY and CDR2 SMNVEV (reference sequence). The CDR3 is 15 residues long.

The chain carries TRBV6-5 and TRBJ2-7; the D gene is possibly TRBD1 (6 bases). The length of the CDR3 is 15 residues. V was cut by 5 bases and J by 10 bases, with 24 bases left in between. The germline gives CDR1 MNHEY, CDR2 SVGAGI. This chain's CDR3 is CASSRQRTALGFQYF. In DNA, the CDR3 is TGTGCCAGCAGTCGGCAGAGGACAGCCCTTGGTTTTCAGTACTTC.

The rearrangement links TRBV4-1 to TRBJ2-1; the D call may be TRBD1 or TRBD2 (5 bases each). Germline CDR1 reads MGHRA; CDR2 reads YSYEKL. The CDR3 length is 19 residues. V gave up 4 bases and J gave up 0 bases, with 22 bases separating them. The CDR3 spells CASSPLISGTASSYNEQFF. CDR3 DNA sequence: TGCGCCAGCAGCCCGCTAATCTCGGGGACCGCGAGCTCCTACAATGAGCAGTTCTTC.

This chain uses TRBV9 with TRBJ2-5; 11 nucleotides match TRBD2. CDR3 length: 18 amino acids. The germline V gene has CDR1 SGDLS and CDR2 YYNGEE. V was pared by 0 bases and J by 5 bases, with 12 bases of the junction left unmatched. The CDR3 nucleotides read TGTGCCAGCAGCGTAGGAATAGCGGGAGGGCCAAGGGAGGAGACCCAGTACTTC. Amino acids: CASSVGIAGGPREETQYF.

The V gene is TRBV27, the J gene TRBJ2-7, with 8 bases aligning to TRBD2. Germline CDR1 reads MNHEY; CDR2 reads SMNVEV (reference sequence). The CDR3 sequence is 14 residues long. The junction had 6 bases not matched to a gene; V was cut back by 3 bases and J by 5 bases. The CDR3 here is CASSLTGGPDEQYF. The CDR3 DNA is TGTGCCAGCAGTTTGACGGGAGGGCCCGACGAGCAGTACTTC.